Following are 18 T cell receptor beta chains from one sample sequenced in a study of T-cell reconstitution after alpha-beta-depleted transplantation in children. A library of TCRbeta sequences, prepared with unique molecular identifiers, was generated. TCRdb passed the PCR reads through MiXCR, listing each CDR3 protein once. The table lists about a million distinct CDR3 sequences, roughly 29% of them singletons. Specimen: PBMCs, mostly from graft donor cells, collected 360 days after TCRalphabeta/CD19-depleted stem cell transplant. Source of these receptors: a boy younger than two who had a stem cell transplant for SCID, so the T cells may come from the graft donor.

Only a few counts were recorded for this clonotype. The chain combines TRBV12-3 or TRBV12-4 with TRBJ1-5; a possible D gene is TRBD1 (5 bases). Trimming removed 8 bases from V and 3 bases from J, with 14 bases in between. CDR3 length equals 14 residues. The CDR3 sequence is CASGDPGLNQPQHF. The CDR3 DNA follows: TGTGCCAGCGGAGATCCAGGGCTCAATCAGCCCCAGCATTTT.

The V call is TRBV5-1, the J call TRBJ2-3; no clear D gene. CDR1 and CDR2 (germline): SGHRS, YFSETQ. Between the trimmed V and J ends, which lost 0 bases and 8 bases, there was a span of 19 bases. The CDR3 runs 16 residues. CDR3 loop: CASSLERQQQWGTQYF. Here the CDR3 DNA reads TGCGCCAGCAGCTTGGAAAGGCAACAACAATGGGGTACGCAGTATTTT.

This clonotype occurred a few times. The chain is built from TRBV6-2 or TRBV6-3 and TRBJ2-2; D may correspond to TRBD1 or TRBD2 (7 bases each). V dropped 8 bases and J dropped 4 bases, with 17 bases sitting between them. Germline V gene sequence: CDR1 MNHEY, CDR2 SVGEGT. The CDR3 is 15 amino acids. In DNA form, the CDR3 reads TGTGCCAGCGGATACGACAGGGAGGGCACCGGGGAGCTGTTTTTT. Its protein is CASGYDREGTGELFF.

The gene calls are TRBV27 and TRBJ2-2; D may be TRBD1 or TRBD2 (5 bases each). Germline CDR1 MNHEY, CDR2 SMNVEV (reference sequence). CDR3 length: 15 residues. V lost 5 bases to trimming and J lost 4 bases, with 14 bases between them. CDR3 protein: CASSPSGTGTGELFF. The CDR3 DNA reads as TGTGCCAGCAGTCCATCCGGGACCGGCACCGGGGAGCTGTTTTTT.

This clonotype was counted a single time. The CDR3 loop is CSAREDRFASRNYGYTF. The CDR3 DNA follows: TGCAGTGCTAGAGAGGACAGATTCGCTTCACGGAACTATGGCTACACCTTC. The chain is built from TRBV20-1 and TRBJ1-2; tentatively, D is TRBD1 (6 bases). Germline CDR1 and CDR2: DFQATT and SNEGSKA (reference sequence). Trimming took off 0 bases at V and 2 bases at J, with 19 bases between the two ends. The CDR3 spans 17 residues.

The table lists this clonotype with many counts. This chain links TRBV12-3 or TRBV12-4 with TRBJ2-1; the D is unclear. The CDR3 has 10 residues. With 3 bases removed from V and 6 bases from J, the gap between germline ends came to 0 bases. The DNA for the CDR3 is TGTGCCAGCAGTTTCAATGAGCAGTTCTTC. It encodes CASSFNEQFF.

This clonotype turned up a few times. V is TRBV7-8 and J is TRBJ1-1; D not resolved. There are 15 residues in the CDR3. V was shortened by 3 bases and J by 6 bases, with 17 bases between the two germline ends. In germline, CDR1 is SGHVS, CDR2 FQNEAQ. The CDR3 here is CASSFGRALGAEAFF. CDR3 nucleotides: TGTGCCAGCAGCTTCGGACGGGCCCTTGGCGCTGAAGCTTTCTTT.

This clonotype was detected a few times. The chain joins TRBV12-3 or TRBV12-4 to TRBJ2-5, with 7 bases identical to TRBD1. The CDR3 is 13 residues long. V lost 6 bases and J lost 5; bases outside the gene matches: 6. The CDR3 nucleotides are TGTGCCAGCAGCCGAGGACAGGTCGAGACCCAGTACTTC. Residues: CASSRGQVETQYF.

The CDR3 protein is CSAGGAGQASYEQYF. The DNA for the CDR3 is TGCAGTGCCGGAGGGGCGGGACAGGCTTCCTACGAGCAGTACTTC. J is TRBJ2-7 and V is TRBV20-1, with TRBD1 identical over 8 bases. Trimming cost V 6 bases and J 1 base; bases outside gene matches: 11. CDR3 length equals 15 residues. From germline, CDR1 is DFQATT and CDR2 SNEGSKA (reference sequence).

The sample holds a few counts of this clonotype. V is TRBV9 and J is TRBJ2-1; D is ambiguous. Germline lookup yields CDR1 SGDLS and CDR2 YYNGEE. Trimming removed 3 bases at V and 5 bases at J, with 15 bases between. The CDR3 length is 15 residues. CDR3 in DNA: TGTGCCAGCAGCGAGGGCCTCGGACCCCACAATGAGCAGTTCTTC. This gives the protein CASSEGLGPHNEQFF.

Only a few counts were recorded for this clonotype. The chain combines TRBV6-1 with TRBJ1-1, with 7 bases that match TRBD1. Per germline, CDR1 MNHNS and CDR2 SASEGT. There are 17 residues in the CDR3. Trimming took 7 bases from V and 3 from J; bases not matched to a gene: 17. The CDR3 DNA reads as TGTGCCAGCACCAGGACAGGCGACGACCCAGAAGACACTGAAGCTTTCTTT. Protein sequence: CASTRTGDDPEDTEAFF.

The table lists this clonotype with a few counts. CDR3 region: CASSQDRSGDTEAFF. The CDR3 DNA reads as TGCGCCAGCAGCCAAGATCGTTCAGGGGATACTGAAGCTTTCTTT. This chain uses TRBV4-3 with TRBJ1-1; tentatively, D is TRBD1 (6 bases). This CDR3 comprises 15 residues. The V end was cut by 0 bases, the J end by 5 bases, with 13 bases between. Germline V gene sequence: CDR1 LGHNA, CDR2 YSLEER.

The chain combines TRBV5-1 with TRBJ2-7, with a possible D match to TRBD1 (5 bases). This CDR3 is built from 16 residues. Trimming left V 2 bases short and J 5 bases short, with 20 bases between. Germline CDR1 and CDR2: SGHRS and YFSETQ. CDR3 coding DNA: TGCGCCAGCAGCTTACCGATGACAGAGCCCTCGGACGAGCAGTACTTC. Protein: CASSLPMTEPSDEQYF.

For the CDR3, the DNA is TGTGCCAGCAGACCGACAGGGGGCTCGTGGGGCACTGAAGCTTTCTTT. This codes for CASRPTGGSWGTEAFF. The rearrangement uses TRBV2 and TRBJ1-1, with 10 bases that match TRBD1. The CDR3 length is 16 residues. CDR1 is SNHLY and CDR2 is FYNNEI in the germline V gene. V gave up 6 bases and J gave up 4 bases; unmatched junction bases: 11.

In its sample, this clonotype was seen a few times. This chain joins TRBV12-3 or TRBV12-4 and TRBJ2-7; the match to TRBD1 covers 7 bases. V lost 4 bases and J lost 6; bases outside the gene matches: 3. This CDR3 contains 12 residues. The CDR3 DNA reads TGTGCCAGCAGTTCCGACAGGGCCGAGCAGTACTTC. It specifies CASSSDRAEQYF.

The chain uses TRBV4-2 and TRBJ2-2; 7 bases fit TRBD1. The CDR3 is 15 amino acids. From germline, CDR1 is LGHNA and CDR2 YNFKEQ. V trimming: 4 bases; J trimming: 9 bases; junction bases outside the gene matches: 11. The CDR3 region has the DNA TGTGCCAGCAGCCGTCACCCCGGACAGGCGCGGGAGCTGTTTTTT. Residues: CASSRHPGQARELFF.

The chain combines TRBV12-3 or TRBV12-4 with TRBJ2-4, with D possibly matching TRBD1 (5 bases). The CDR3 has 14 amino acids. The ends were cut back, 1 base at V and 8 bases at J, with 12 bases in the middle. The CDR3 sequence: CASSLGAGLDIQYF. The CDR3, as DNA: TGTGCCAGCAGTTTAGGGGCAGGGCTGGACATTCAGTACTTC.

The gene calls are TRBV12-3 or TRBV12-4 and TRBJ2-5; the D gene is possibly TRBD2 (6 bases). Trimming cost V 6 bases and J 3 bases, with 17 bases left between them. This CDR3 region has 15 residues. This CDR3 is CASSPWRGRKETQYF. Written as DNA, the CDR3 is TGTGCCAGCAGCCCTTGGAGGGGAAGAAAAGAGACCCAGTACTTC.